This T cell receptor beta chain was sequenced for a study of T cells in Graves' hyperthyroidism and ophthalmopathy. PBMCs were derived from about 10 ml fresh peripheral blood. This clonotype was seen repeatedly, ten times or more. Its antigen is unknown. The study, taken as a whole, reports: In simple terms, a model built on 13 V-J features told ophthalmopathy apart from stable hyperthyroidism.

Amplified regions were TCR beta CDR3 sequences from RNA transcripts. In the first-round RT-PCR of the TCR CDR3, the HTBI primer set was used. TCRdb fed the multiplex PCR reads into MiXCR, producing one record per CDR3 protein. The data contain hundreds of thousands of distinct CDR3 sequences, under 15% of them singletons. This receptor was taken from a woman under 30 with Graves' hyperthyroidism. Sequenced input: blood.

In DNA, the CDR3 is TGTGCCAGCAGTGAAGGTTGGGGAGCTTTCTTT. Translation gives CASSEGWGAFF. The chain carries TRBV2 and TRBJ1-1; no firm D call. Trimming took off 1 base at V and 10 bases at J, with 7 bases between the two ends. The CDR3 extends over 11 amino acids. The V gene's germline CDR1 is SNHLY and CDR2 FYNNEI.